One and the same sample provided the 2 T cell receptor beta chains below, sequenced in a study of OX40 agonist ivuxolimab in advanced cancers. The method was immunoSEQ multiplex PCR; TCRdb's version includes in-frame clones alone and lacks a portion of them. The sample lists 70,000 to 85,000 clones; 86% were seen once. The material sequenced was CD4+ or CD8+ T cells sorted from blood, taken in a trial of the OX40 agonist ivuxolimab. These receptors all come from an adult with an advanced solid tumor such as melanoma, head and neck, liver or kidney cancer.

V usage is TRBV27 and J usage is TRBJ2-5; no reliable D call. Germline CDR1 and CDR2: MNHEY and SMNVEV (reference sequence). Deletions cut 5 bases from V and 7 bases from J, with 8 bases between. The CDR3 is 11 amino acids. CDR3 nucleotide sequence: TGTGCCAGCAGTGATAGGGTGACCCAGTACTTC. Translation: CASSDRVTQYF.

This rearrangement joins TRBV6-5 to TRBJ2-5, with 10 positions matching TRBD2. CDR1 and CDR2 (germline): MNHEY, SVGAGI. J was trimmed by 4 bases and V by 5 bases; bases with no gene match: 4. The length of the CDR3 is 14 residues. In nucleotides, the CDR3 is TGTGCCAGCAGTGACTTAGCGGGAGGAGAGACCCAGTACTTC. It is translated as CASSDLAGGETQYF.